Sequencing of this T cell receptor beta chain was carried out in a study of sequential checkpoint blockade in melanoma. Germline CDR1 and CDR2: SEHNR and FQNEAQ (reference sequence). The CDR3 sequence is 15 residues long. The ends lost 5 bases at V and 3 bases at J; junction bases unmatched: 3. A single count supports this clone. Data came from immunoSEQ multiplex PCR; TCRdb stores just in-frame clones and leaves some out. The top ten hold around 25% of the sample, which has fewer than 25,000 clones, roughly 80% seen once. As for treatment: randomized to nivolumab then ipilimumab (arm A) or the reverse (arm B).

The chain joins TRBV7-9 to TRBJ2-7; TRBD2 matches 14 bases. The sequencing used CD8+ T cells sorted from blood (inferred from file names), collected from a patient given nivolumab and ipilimumab in sequence. The receptor's source is a human donor with melanoma. The CDR3 sequence: CASSPGTSGGYEQYF. For the CDR3, the DNA is TGTGCCAGCAGCCCAGGGACTAGCGGGGGCTACGAGCAGTACTTC.